The 7 T cell receptor beta chains below were found in one sample sequenced in a study of T cell clonality in common variable immunodeficiency. Clones were sequenced by immunoSEQ multiplex PCR, and TCRdb holds only the in-frame ones, with some missing. The sample contains 40,000 or so clones, none of them singletons. Source material: peripheral blood mononuclear cells. The receptor set was obtained from a person aged 18 to 69 in good health.

This clone has at least ten counts. The read terminates 3 residues before the CDR3 end, so the remaining end is supplied by the germline J gene. The chain uses TRBV19 and TRBJ2-3; 9 bases are a match to TRBD2. Per germline, CDR1 LNHDA and CDR2 SQIVND (reference sequence). V trimming: 5 bases; J trimming: 1 base; junction bases outside the gene matches: 4. The CDR3 sequence is 15 residues long. CDR3 protein: CASSGVAGGTDTQYF. Partial CDR3 DNA: TGTGCCAGTAGTGGGGTAGCGGGGGGCACAGATACG.

With respect to this clone: The read stops 3 residues short of the end of the CDR3; the missing end is completed from the germline J gene. This rearrangement joins TRBV5-1 to TRBJ2-7, with TRBD1 matching over 10 bases. Trimming removed 7 bases from V and 2 bases from J; junction bases left unmatched: 6. CDR1 SGHRS and CDR2 YFSETQ come from the germline V gene. The length of the CDR3 is 14 residues. The CDR3 bases that were read are TGCGCCAGCGGGCCCGGGACAGGGGCCTACGAG. The encoded protein is CASGPGTGAYE. The whole CDR3 reads CASGPGTGAYEQYF.

This clone came up many times. The CDR3 region is CASTIRGQSTDTQYF. The sequenced part of the CDR3 DNA is TGCGCCAGCACCATCCGGGGTCAAAGCACAGATACG. V usage is TRBV10-2 and J usage is TRBJ2-3, with TRBD2 as a possible D gene (5 bases). The CDR3 extends 3 residues past the end of the read, so its final part is completed from the germline J gene. V was pared by 7 bases and J by 0 bases, with 14 bases between. The CDR3 runs 15 residues. Germline V lookup: CDR1 WSHSY, CDR2 SAAADI.

In this sample, this clone turned up a few times. The CDR3 end falls 3 residues outside the read, so it is completed with the germline J gene. The J gene is TRBJ2-3, the V gene TRBV2, with 11 bases aligning to TRBD2. CDR1 is SNHLY, CDR2 FYNNEI, per germline. CDR3 length: 15 amino acids. CDR3 bases read: TGTGCCAGCAGTGGTAGCGGGGGGGCCCTTCGTGCG. It specifies CASSGSGGALRA. The full CDR3 sequence reads CASSGSGGALRAQYF.

Notes on this clone: It may be a read error: a sequence one base away is much more abundant. Sequencing ends 3 residues short of the CDR3 end; the germline J gene provides the rest. The chain has TRBV7-8 and TRBJ2-5; TRBD1 matches at 11 bases. The germline V gene has CDR1 SGHVS and CDR2 FQNEAQ. The CDR3 totals 16 residues. The part of the CDR3 DNA that was read is TGTGCCAGCAGCGCCAGGGGACAGGGGGGCCCAGATACC. Its translation is CASSARGQGGPDT. The whole CDR3 sequence is CASSARGQGGPDTQYF.

This clone occurred many times. The sequence runs out 3 residues before the end of the CDR3; the remainder is reconstructed from the germline J gene. The V and J genes are TRBV5-4 and TRBJ1-3; D perhaps matches TRBD1 (5 bases). The germline CDR1 and CDR2 sequences are SGHNT and YYREEE (reference sequence). The CDR3 runs to 13 residues. V was clipped by 1 base and J by 7 bases, with 9 bases between them. CDR3 DNA, as far as it was read: TGTGCCAGCAGCTTGCCAGGGAGCAACACC. This sequence encodes CASSLPGSNT. The full CDR3 protein is CASSLPGSNTIYF.

A note on this clone: The read ends 3 residues shy of where the CDR3 ends; the end is completed using the germline J gene. The rearrangement uses TRBV6-1 and TRBJ1-2; maybe TRBD1 (5 bases). Germline loops: CDR1 MNHNS, CDR2 SASEGT. The CDR3 has 14 residues. With 3 bases removed from V and 4 bases from J, the gap between germline ends came to 12 bases. The CDR3 reads CASSDGQGFYGYTF. The CDR3 DNA, read in part, is TGTGCCAGCAGTGATGGGCAGGGCTTCTATGGC.